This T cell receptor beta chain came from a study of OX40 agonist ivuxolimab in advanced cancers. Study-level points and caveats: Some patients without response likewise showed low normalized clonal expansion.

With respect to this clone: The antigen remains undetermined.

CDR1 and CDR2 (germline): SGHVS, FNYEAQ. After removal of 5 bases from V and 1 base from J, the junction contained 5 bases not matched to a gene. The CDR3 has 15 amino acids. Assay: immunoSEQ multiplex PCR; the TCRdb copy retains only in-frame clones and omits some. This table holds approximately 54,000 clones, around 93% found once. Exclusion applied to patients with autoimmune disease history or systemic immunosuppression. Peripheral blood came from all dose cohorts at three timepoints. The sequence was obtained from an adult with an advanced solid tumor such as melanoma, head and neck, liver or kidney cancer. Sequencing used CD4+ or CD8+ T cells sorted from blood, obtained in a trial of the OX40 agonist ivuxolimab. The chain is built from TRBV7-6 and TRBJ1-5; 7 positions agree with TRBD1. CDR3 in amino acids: CASSLTTGSNQPQHF. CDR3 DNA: TGTGCCAGCAGCCTCACGACAGGGAGCAATCAGCCCCAGCATTTT.